This T cell receptor beta chain was obtained from a study of cytomegalovirus exposure and HLA in healthy donors. Study-level findings and limits: The finding came from a later analysis; first-cohort TCR clusters tended to co-occur in the roughly 120 validation repertoires.

This table comes from immunoSEQ multiplex PCR, and its TCRdb copy is limited to in-frame clones, with some not included. Of some 320,000 clones listed, about nine tenths are singletons. About this clone itself: Its antigen is undetermined.

V dropped 3 bases and J dropped 3 bases, with 8 bases sitting between them. The CDR3 has 13 residues. CDR1 is MGHDK and CDR2 is SYGVNS in the germline V gene. This chain links TRBV25-1 with TRBJ1-2; D unresolved. The sequenced sample consisted of PBMCs. The clonotype originates from a woman in her twenties or thirties in good health and CMV-seropositive. As DNA, the CDR3 is TGTGCCAGCAGTGAGCCGGGGTACTATGGCTACACCTTC. It specifies CASSEPGYYGYTF.